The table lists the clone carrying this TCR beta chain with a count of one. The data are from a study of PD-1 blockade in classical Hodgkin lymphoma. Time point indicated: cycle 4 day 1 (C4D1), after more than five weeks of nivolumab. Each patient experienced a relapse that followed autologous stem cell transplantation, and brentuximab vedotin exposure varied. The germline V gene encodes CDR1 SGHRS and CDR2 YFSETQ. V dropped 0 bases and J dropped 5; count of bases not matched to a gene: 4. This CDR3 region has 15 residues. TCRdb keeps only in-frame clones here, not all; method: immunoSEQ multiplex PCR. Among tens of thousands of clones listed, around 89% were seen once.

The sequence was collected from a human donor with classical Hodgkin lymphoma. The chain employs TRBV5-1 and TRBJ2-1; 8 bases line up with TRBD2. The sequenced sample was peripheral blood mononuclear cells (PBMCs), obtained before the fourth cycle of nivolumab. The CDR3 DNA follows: TGCGCCAGCAGCTTGGAAGCGGGAGACAACAATGAGCAGTTCTTC. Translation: CASSLEAGDNNEQFF.